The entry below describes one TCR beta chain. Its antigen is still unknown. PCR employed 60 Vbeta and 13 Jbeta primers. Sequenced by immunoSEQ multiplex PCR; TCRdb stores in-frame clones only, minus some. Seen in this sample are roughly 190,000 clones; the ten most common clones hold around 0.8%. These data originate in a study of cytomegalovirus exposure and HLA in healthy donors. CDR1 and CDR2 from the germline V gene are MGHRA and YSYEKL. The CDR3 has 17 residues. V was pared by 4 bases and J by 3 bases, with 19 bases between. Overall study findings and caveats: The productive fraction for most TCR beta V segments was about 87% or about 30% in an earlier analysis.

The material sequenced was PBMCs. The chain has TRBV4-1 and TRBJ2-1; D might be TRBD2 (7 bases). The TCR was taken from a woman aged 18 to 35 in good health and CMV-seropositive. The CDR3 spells CASSPRRGGLLYNEQFF. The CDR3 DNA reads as TGCGCCAGCAGCCCACGGAGGGGGGGGCTACTCTACAATGAGCAGTTCTTC.